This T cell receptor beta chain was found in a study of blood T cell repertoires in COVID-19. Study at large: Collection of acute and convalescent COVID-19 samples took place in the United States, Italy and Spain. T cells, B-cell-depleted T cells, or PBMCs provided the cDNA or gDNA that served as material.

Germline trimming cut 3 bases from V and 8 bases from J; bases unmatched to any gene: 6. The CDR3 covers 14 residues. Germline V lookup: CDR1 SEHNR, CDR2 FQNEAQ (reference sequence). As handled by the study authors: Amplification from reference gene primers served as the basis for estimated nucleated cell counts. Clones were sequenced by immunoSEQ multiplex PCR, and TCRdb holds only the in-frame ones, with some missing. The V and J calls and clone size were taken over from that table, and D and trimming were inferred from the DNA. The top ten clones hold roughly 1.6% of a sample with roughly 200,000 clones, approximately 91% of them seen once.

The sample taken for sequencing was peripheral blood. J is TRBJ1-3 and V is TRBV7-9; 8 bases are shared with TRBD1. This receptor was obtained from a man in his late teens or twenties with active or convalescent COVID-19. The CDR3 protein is CASSFEDRAYTIYF. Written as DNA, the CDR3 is TGTGCCAGCAGCTTCGAGGACAGGGCGTACACCATATATTTT.